Following are 16 T cell receptor beta chains from one sample sequenced in a study of regulatory T cells in long-lasting Graves disease. The authors built TCR beta libraries using iRepertoire HTBI primers and Arm-PCR of CDR3 regions. TCRdb re-called the multiplex PCR reads with MiXCR, one entry per CDR3 protein. Of 400,000 to 600,000 distinct CDR3 sequences in the sample, about 22% are singletons; the top ten hold less than 9%. The time point denotes: persistent/refractory GD, antithyroid drugs over 5 years with positive TRAb. Extracted RNA from PBMCs served as the source of the TCR library. The sequences come from peripheral blood mononuclear cells (PBMCs), collected when the disease was refractory, from a patient treated with antithyroid drugs. The source of these receptors is a female donor with Graves disease.

This clonotype occurred a few times. V is TRBV19 and J is TRBJ1-4; tentative D call: TRBD1 (5 bases). V was shortened by 7 bases and J by 4 bases, with 19 bases between the two germline ends. Germline values: CDR1 LNHDA, CDR2 SQIVND (reference sequence). This CDR3 contains 16 residues. CDR3 coding DNA: TGTGCCAGTACCACCGGCAGGGTTGGAGATAATGAAAAACTGTTTTTT. Its protein is CASTTGRVGDNEKLFF.

This clonotype was detected a few times. This sequence joins TRBV15 and TRBJ1-1; 12 bases are a match to TRBD1. The CDR3 extends over 18 amino acids. The trim removed 0 bases at V and 4 bases at J, leaving 9 bases unmatched. CDR1 LNHNV and CDR2 YYDKDF come from the germline V gene (reference sequence). Written as DNA, the CDR3 is TGTGCCACCAGCAGAGATTACGCGGGACAGGGGGCGGGCACTGAAGCTTTCTTT. As protein: CATSRDYAGQGAGTEAFF.

There are many counts of this clonotype. This chain links TRBV2 with TRBJ1-2; 7 bases map to TRBD1. The trim removed 6 bases at V and 8 bases at J, leaving 9 bases unmatched. The CDR3 extends over 13 amino acids. From germline, CDR1 is SNHLY and CDR2 FYNNEI. The CDR3 nucleotides are TGTGCCAGCAGCTACGACAGGGAGGGAGGCTACACCTTC. It codes for CASSYDREGGYTF.

The chain joins TRBV20-1 to TRBJ1-5; D is ambiguous. The length of the CDR3 is 13 residues. Germline V gene data show CDR1 as DFQATT and CDR2 as SNEGSKA (reference sequence). The ends were cut back, 2 bases at V and 5 bases at J, with 10 bases in the middle. The CDR3 is CSARSSIYQPQHF. CDR3 coding DNA: TGCAGTGCTAGAAGCAGTATTTATCAGCCCCAGCATTTT.

This clonotype was recorded at least ten times. The chain recombines TRBV10-3 with TRBJ1-2, with D tentatively TRBD1 (6 bases). Per the germline V gene, CDR1 is ENHRY and CDR2 is SYGVKD. With 4 bases removed from V and 3 bases from J, the gap between germline ends came to 9 bases. The CDR3 has 13 amino acids. CDR3 protein: CAISADSDYGYTF. CDR3 nucleotide sequence: TGTGCCATCAGTGCGGACAGTGACTATGGCTACACCTTC.

The table lists this clonotype with a few counts. The junction departs from the called germline gene at one end, perhaps through a read error. The chain joins TRBV15 to TRBJ1-2; D unclear. CDR3 length: 16 amino acids. Germline V lookup: CDR1 LNHNV, CDR2 YYDKDF (reference sequence). CDR3 in amino acids: CATSRGDIPHNYGYTF. The CDR3 DNA follows: TGTGCCACCAGTAGAGGAGACATTCCACATAACTATGGCTACACCTTC. Full variable domain (outside the CDR3, taken from reference TRBV15 and TRBJ1-2): DAMVIQNPRYQVTQFGKPVTLSCSQTLNHNVMYWYQQKSSQAPKLLFHYYDKDFNNEADTPDNFQSRRPNTSFCFLDIRSPGLGDTAMYLCATSRGDIPHNYGYTFGSGTRLTVV.

This clonotype was recorded at least ten times. The genes are TRBV15 and TRBJ1-2; D is undetermined. V was cut by 0 bases and J by 1 base, with 9 bases left in between. The CDR3 contains 15 residues. Germline CDR1 is LNHNV and CDR2 is YYDKDF (reference sequence). The CDR3 is CATSREQFGNYGYTF. The DNA for the CDR3 is TGTGCCACCAGCAGAGAGCAGTTCGGTAACTATGGCTACACCTTC.

The chain couples TRBV4-1 to TRBJ1-5; 9 positions match TRBD1. The CDR3 is made up of 16 amino acids. The germline V gene encodes CDR1 MGHRA and CDR2 YSYEKL. V trimming: 2 bases; J trimming: 5 bases; junction bases outside the gene matches: 7. The CDR3: CASSQRTGVIDQPQHF. The CDR3 bases are TGCGCCAGCAGCCAACGGACAGGGGTGATCGATCAGCCCCAGCATTTT.

This sequence joins TRBV7-9 and TRBJ2-1; 9 bases agree with TRBD2. This CDR3 is 15 amino acids long. CDR1 and CDR2 (germline): SEHNR, FQNEAQ (reference sequence). With 5 bases clipped from V and 2 bases from J, the junction kept 4 bases outside the gene matches. CDR3 in amino acids: CASSRAGGPYNEQFF. The CDR3 DNA reads as TGTGCCAGCAGCCGAGCGGGAGGACCCTACAATGAGCAGTTCTTC. The variable domain in full, completed from reference TRBV7-9 and TRBJ2-1, reads DTGVSQNPRHKITKRGQNVTFRCDPISEHNRLYWYRQTLGQGPEFLTYFQNEAQLEKSRLLSDRFSAERPKGSFSTLEIQRTEQGDSAMYLCASSRAGGPYNEQFFGPGTRLTVL.

In regard to this clonotype: It may be a read error: a sequence one base away is much more abundant. The rearrangement links TRBV6-2 or TRBV6-3 to TRBJ1-2; TRBD1 is a possible D gene (5 bases). Trimming removed 6 bases from V and 8 bases from J, with 16 bases in between. This CDR3 comprises 13 residues. The germline V gene encodes CDR1 MNHEY and CDR2 SVGEGT. Written as DNA, the CDR3 is TGTGCCAGCAGCGCGGGACCACCGAGGGGCTACACCTTC. Translating gives CASSAGPPRGYTF.

The chain uses TRBV12-3 or TRBV12-4 and TRBJ2-5, with 10 nucleotides matching TRBD1. The CDR3 spans 15 residues. V lost 3 bases to trimming and J lost 4 bases; unmatched junction nucleotides: 5. CDR3 sequence: CASSLGTGVSETQYF. The CDR3 coding sequence is TGTGCCAGCAGTTTGGGGACAGGGGTGTCAGAGACCCAGTACTTC.

This clonotype appeared a few times. The rearrangement links TRBV7-3 to TRBJ1-5; D gene unclear. CDR3 length equals 15 residues. CDR1 is SGHTA and CDR2 is FQGTGA in the germline V gene. V lost 2 bases to trimming and J lost 2 bases, with 10 bases between them. The CDR3 loop is CASSLFSVGNQPQHF. In DNA form, the CDR3 reads TGTGCCAGCAGCTTATTTTCGGTTGGCAATCAGCCCCAGCATTTT.

This clonotype was counted at least ten times. V usage is TRBV7-2 and J usage is TRBJ1-5; no definite D call. The ends were cut back, 3 bases at V and 4 bases at J, with 7 bases in the middle. The CDR3 spans 13 residues. Germline CDR1 SGHTA, CDR2 FQGNSA. CDR3 DNA: TGTGCCAGCAGCTTCGTCGCTAATCAGCCCCAGCATTTT. This encodes CASSFVANQPQHF.

This clonotype turned up a few times. The chain combines TRBV11-2 with TRBJ1-1; 8 nucleotides align to TRBD1. The CDR3 spans 20 residues. CDR1 and CDR2 (germline): SGHAT, FQNNGV. V dropped 5 bases and J dropped 5; count of bases not matched to a gene: 25. The DNA of the CDR3 is TGTGCCAGCAGCCGGATCACAGGGACAGGCCATGAACATGGGAAGACTGAAGCTTTCTTT. The encoded protein is CASSRITGTGHEHGKTEAFF.

The chain couples TRBV4-1 to TRBJ2-7, with unresolved D. The CDR3 loop spans 15 amino acids. Germline V gene lookup returns CDR1 MGHRA and CDR2 YSYEKL. V gave up 0 bases and J gave up 3 bases, with 12 bases separating them. The CDR3 coding sequence is TGCGCCAGCAGCCAAGAGCCCGGTGGTTACTACGAGCAGTACTTC. Amino acid sequence: CASSQEPGGYYEQYF.

This clonotype was counted at least ten times. The chain is built from TRBV27 and TRBJ2-5; a possible D gene is TRBD2 (5 bases). Germline values: CDR1 MNHEY, CDR2 SMNVEV (reference sequence). V lost 5 bases and J 5 bases, leaving 18 bases between the germline ends. This CDR3 is built from 15 residues. The CDR3 is CASSHRLLGQETQYF. CDR3 nucleotide sequence: TGTGCCAGCAGTCACCGTCTACTAGGTCAGGAGACCCAGTACTTC.